The next 32 T cell receptor beta chains were all read from a single sample in a study of T cell responses to AZD1222 COVID-19 vaccine. Repertoires were generated with immunoSEQ multiplex PCR, while TCRdb's copy carries only in-frame clones and drops some. Found here are more than 100,000 clones, roughly 90% of them singletons; the top ten hold around 15%. The starting material was peripheral blood, obtained on day 0 of AZD1222 vaccination. Source of these receptors: an adult in good health.

V and J are TRBV19 and TRBJ2-1; 9 bases agree with TRBD1. This CDR3 spans 16 amino acids. The V gene end was trimmed by 10 bases and the J gene end by 4 bases; junction bases not matched to a gene: 14. CDR1 and CDR2 from the germline V gene are LNHDA and SQIVND (reference sequence). This CDR3 is CATTGQGRINYNEQFF. CDR3 DNA sequence: TGTGCCACCACCGGACAGGGGAGGATTAATTACAATGAGCAGTTCTTC.

The chain recombines TRBV25-1 with TRBJ2-2, with 8 bases fitting TRBD1. Germline-derived CDR1 and CDR2 are MGHDK and SYGVNS. The CDR3 contains 16 residues. J lost 5 bases, V lost 4 bases, and 9 bases had no gene match. The CDR3 sequence: CASSGGPGGRTGELFF. For the CDR3, the DNA is TGTGCCAGCAGTGGGGGGCCAGGGGGCCGGACCGGGGAGCTGTTTTTT. Supplemented by reference TRBV25-1 and TRBJ2-2, the full variable domain reads EADIYQTPRYLVIGTGKKITLECSQTMGHDKMYWYQQDPGMELHLIHYSYGVNSTEKGDLSSESTVSRIRTEHFPLTLESARPSHTSQYLCASSGGPGGRTGELFFGEGSRLTVL.

V is TRBV13 and J is TRBJ2-1; D remains unclear. V lost 1 base to trimming and J lost 1 base, with 17 bases between them. Germline V gene data show CDR1 as PRHDT and CDR2 as FYEKMQ (reference sequence). This CDR3 is built from 18 residues. The CDR3 DNA reads TGTGCCAGCAGCTTAGAACTCGGCCTAGACTCTTCCTACAATGAGCAGTTCTTC. It codes for CASSLELGLDSSYNEQFF.

V is TRBV11-3 and J is TRBJ1-1; no reliable D call. There are 13 residues in the CDR3. CDR1 SGHNT and CDR2 YENEEA come from the germline V gene. V shed 0 bases and J shed 7 bases, with 9 bases lying between them. The CDR3 DNA sequence: TGTGCCAGCAGCTTAGATGCGGCGGGTGAAGCTTTCTTT. This translates into CASSLDAAGEAFF.

The chain joins TRBV7-9 to TRBJ1-3; 8 nucleotides match TRBD1. CDR1 SEHNR and CDR2 FQNEAQ come from the germline V gene (reference sequence). The V and J ends lost 5 bases and 3 bases, in that order; junction bases with no gene match: 12. This CDR3 has 17 amino acids. The CDR3 coding sequence is TGTGCCAGCAGCACCCCCGTCCAGGGGGCGAGTGGAAACACCATATATTTT. Translation gives CASSTPVQGASGNTIYF.

The chain combines TRBV5-1 with TRBJ1-1; a possible D gene is TRBD1 (6 bases). Trimming took 6 bases from V and 4 from J, leaving 28 bases between them. Germline V gives CDR1 SGHRS, CDR2 YFSETQ. The CDR3 contains 18 residues. The DNA of the CDR3 is TGCGCCAGCAACCCCGTCTCCGGGACATCCTTCAGGGGCACTGAAGCTTTCTTT. This encodes CASNPVSGTSFRGTEAFF. Together with reference TRBV5-1 and TRBJ1-1, the CDR3 gives the full variable domain: KAGVTQTPRYLIKTRGQQVTLSCSPISGHRSVSWYQQTPGQGLQFLFEYFSETQRNKGNFPGRFSGRQFSNSRSEMNVSTLELGDSALYLCASNPVSGTSFRGTEAFFGQGTRLTVV.

CDR3 coding DNA: TGTGCCAGAGGGAGCGAGCAGTACTTC. Translated: CARGSEQYF. The rearrangement links TRBV25-1 to TRBJ2-7, with D maybe TRBD2 (5 bases). The CDR3 is made up of 9 amino acids. Trimming cost V 9 bases and J 6 bases, with 6 bases left between them. CDR1 is MGHDK, CDR2 SYGVNS, per germline.

The V gene is TRBV13, the J gene TRBJ1-1; no reliable D call. CDR3 length equals 14 residues. Germline CDR1 reads PRHDT; CDR2 reads FYEKMQ (reference sequence). Between the trimmed V and J ends, which lost 3 bases and 0 bases, there was a span of 8 bases. CDR3 nucleotides: TGTGCCAGCAGCTTTTCCGCGTTGAACACTGAAGCTTTCTTT. It translates to CASSFSALNTEAFF. The full variable domain, in which reference TRBV13 and TRBJ1-1 provide the parts outside the CDR3, is AAGVIQSPRHLIKEKRETATLKCYPIPRHDTVYWYQQGPGQDPQFLISFYEKMQSDKGSIPDRFSAQQFSDYHSELNMSSLELGDSALYFCASSFSALNTEAFFGQGTRLTVV.

This clone was picked up one time. V is TRBV5-5 and J is TRBJ1-1, with D possibly being TRBD1 (5 bases). Trimming shortened V by 0 bases and J by 6 bases, and 6 bases separated the two germline ends. The CDR3 consists of 12 residues. Germline V gene data show CDR1 as SGHKS and CDR2 as YYEKEE (reference sequence). Here the CDR3 reads CASSLGRAEAFF. The CDR3 DNA sequence: TGTGCCAGCAGCTTGGGCAGGGCTGAAGCTTTCTTT.

The rearrangement uses TRBV27 and TRBJ2-7; a weak D match, TRBD1 (6 bases). This CDR3 spans 14 amino acids. The V gene lost 2 bases and the J gene lost 2 bases, with 10 bases spanning the gap. Germline V gene lookup returns CDR1 MNHEY and CDR2 SMNVEV (reference sequence). CDR3 DNA sequence: TGTGCCAGCAGTTTAGGGGGCTCAACCTACGAGCAGTACTTC. This codes for CASSLGGSTYEQYF.

A single count supports this clone. The chain has TRBV6-5 and TRBJ2-3; D perhaps matches TRBD2 (6 bases). Germline CDR1 and CDR2: MNHEY and SVGAGI. The CDR3 contains 15 residues. Deletions cut 0 bases from V and 1 base from J, with 8 bases between. The DNA for the CDR3 is TGTGCCAGCAGTTACTCGGGGGGAGGCACAGATACGCAGTATTTT. It yields the protein CASSYSGGGTDTQYF.

The chain employs TRBV3-1 (or the pseudogene TRBV3-2) and TRBJ2-3; 7 bases are shared with TRBD1. The CDR3 has 13 amino acids. Germline CDR1 reads LGHDT; CDR2 reads YNNKEL (reference sequence). V lost 4 bases, J lost 11 bases, and 9 bases stayed unmatched. The CDR3 loop is CASSPRGGRRQYF. As DNA, the CDR3 is TGTGCCAGCAGCCCCCGAGGGGGCCGCAGGCAGTATTTT.

The chain carries TRBV10-1 and TRBJ1-1, with a tentative D call TRBD1 (5 bases). CDR1 is WNHNN, CDR2 SYGVQD, per germline (reference sequence). With 7 bases removed from V and 4 bases from J, the gap between germline ends came to 13 bases. The CDR3 runs 13 residues. This chain's CDR3 is CASIIEGSTEAFF. DNA for the CDR3: TGCGCCAGCATAATCGAGGGGAGCACTGAAGCTTTCTTT.

J is TRBJ2-5 and V is TRBV6-5; D possibly matches TRBD1 or TRBD2 (5 bases each). Trimming removed 8 bases from V and 1 base from J, with 17 bases in between. The CDR3 has 15 amino acids. Germline V lookup: CDR1 MNHEY, CDR2 SVGAGI. DNA for the CDR3: TGTGCCAGCGTCCGGGTCCGGGGCCCCCAAGAGACCCAGTACTTC. The encoded protein is CASVRVRGPQETQYF.

The chain has TRBV7-8 and TRBJ1-2; a weak D match, TRBD1 (6 bases). The CDR3 runs 15 residues. Germline-derived CDR1 and CDR2 are SGHVS and FQNEAQ. Trimming removed 2 bases from V and 2 bases from J, with 12 bases in between. In DNA, the CDR3 is TGTGCCAGCAGCTTATACGAGGGGGGGAACTATGGCTACACCTTC. This gives the protein CASSLYEGGNYGYTF.

The chain recombines TRBV3-1 (or the pseudogene TRBV3-2) with TRBJ1-2; possible D gene TRBD1, 6 bases. Trimming cost V 3 bases and J 5 bases, with 10 bases left between them. The CDR3 is 13 amino acids. Germline V gives CDR1 LGHDT, CDR2 YNNKEL (reference sequence). The CDR3 loop is CASSQRQDYGYTF. As DNA, the CDR3 is TGTGCCAGCAGCCAGCGACAGGATTATGGCTACACCTTC.

The rearrangement uses TRBV5-4 and TRBJ2-7; 11 nucleotides line up with TRBD2. There are 15 residues in the CDR3. Unmatched junction bases numbered 5, after V lost 3 bases and J lost 3 bases. Germline V gene sequence: CDR1 SGHNT, CDR2 YYREEE (reference sequence). CDR3 in DNA: TGTGCCAGCAGCTCGGTAGCGGGAGGGAACTACGAGCAGTACTTC. Translating it yields CASSSVAGGNYEQYF.

The genes are TRBV6-2 or TRBV6-3 and TRBJ2-3; no clear D gene. The germline CDR1 and CDR2 sequences are MNHEY and SVGEGT. The germline V and J ends were trimmed by 2 bases and 2 bases, with 5 bases remaining between them. The CDR3 is 13 amino acids. The CDR3 loop reads CASSYRFTDTQYF. DNA for the CDR3: TGTGCCAGCAGTTACCGTTTCACAGATACGCAGTATTTT.

Details on this clone: Other DNA sequences within the sample encode an identical CDR3. The chain has TRBV28 and TRBJ2-7; D is uncertain. Trimming stripped 6 bases from V and 0 bases from J, with 6 bases between. The CDR3 is 12 amino acids. Germline-derived CDR1 and CDR2 are MDHEN and SYDVKM. CDR3 sequence: CASSPSSYEQYF. The CDR3 DNA is TGTGCCAGCAGCCCCAGCTCCTACGAGCAGTACTTC.

The J gene is TRBJ1-1, the V gene TRBV5-6; weak D call: TRBD1 (5 bases). Per germline, CDR1 SGHDT and CDR2 YYEEEE. V was cut by 4 bases and J by 5 bases, with 15 bases left in between. The length of the CDR3 is 14 residues. CDR3: CASSQTEYWTEAFF. The DNA for the CDR3 is TGTGCCAGCAGCCAGACAGAGTATTGGACTGAAGCTTTCTTT.

There are a few counts of this clone. The genes are TRBV3-1 (or the pseudogene TRBV3-2) and TRBJ2-3, with 9 bases aligning to TRBD2. Germline V gene data show CDR1 as LGHDT and CDR2 as YNNKEL (reference sequence). This CDR3 comprises 16 residues. The V segment lost 1 base and the J segment 3 bases; nucleotides outside the gene matches: 5. In nucleotides, the CDR3 is TGTGCCAGCAGCCAAGTCCGCGGGGGGGCTACAGATACGCAGTATTTT. Protein product: CASSQVRGGATDTQYF.

The rearrangement links TRBV5-1 to TRBJ2-7, with D perhaps matching TRBD2 (7 bases). The CDR3 runs to 14 residues. Trimming pared 2 bases from V and 1 base from J, leaving 10 bases between. Per germline, CDR1 SGHRS and CDR2 YFSETQ. CDR3 protein: CASSLGGASYEQYF. For the CDR3, the DNA is TGCGCCAGCAGCTTAGGGGGGGCGTCCTACGAGCAGTACTTC.

This clone came up once. This chain uses TRBV30 with TRBJ2-1, with TRBD1 matching 7 bases. Unmatched junction bases numbered 6, after V lost 2 bases and J lost 2 bases. Germline V gene sequence: CDR1 GTSNPN, CDR2 SVGIG (reference sequence). There are 15 residues in the CDR3. CDR3 in amino acids: CAWSLTGRTYNEQFF. In DNA, the CDR3 is TGTGCCTGGAGTCTGACAGGGAGAACCTACAATGAGCAGTTCTTC.

This chain joins TRBV19 and TRBJ2-6, with D hard to call. V lost 3 bases and J lost 2, with 5 bases in between. CDR3 length: 14 amino acids. Germline V gene lookup returns CDR1 LNHDA and CDR2 SQIVND (reference sequence). The CDR3 here is CASSIETGANVLTF. CDR3 nucleotide sequence: TGTGCCAGTAGTATTGAGACTGGGGCCAACGTCCTGACTTTC.

The chain joins TRBV7-9 to TRBJ1-1; D ambiguous. The germline gives CDR1 SEHNR, CDR2 FQNEAQ (reference sequence). This CDR3 region has 12 residues. The V gene lost 0 bases and the J gene lost 7 bases, with 6 bases spanning the gap. DNA for the CDR3: TGTGCCAGCAGCTTAGCGCGGGGTGAAGCTTTCTTT. Amino acid sequence: CASSLARGEAFF.

The genes are TRBV11-3 and TRBJ1-3, with D uncertain. V was trimmed by 5 bases and J by 3 bases, leaving 5 bases between them. This CDR3 is built from 12 residues. From germline, CDR1 is SGHNT and CDR2 YENEEA. CDR3 loop: CASSEDGNTIYF. DNA of the CDR3: TGTGCCAGCAGCGAGGATGGAAACACCATATATTTT.

The rearrangement uses TRBV9 and TRBJ1-2; D call uncertain. V lost 3 bases and J lost 8, with 20 bases in between. Germline-derived CDR1 and CDR2 are SGDLS and YYNGEE. CDR3 size: 15 residues. The CDR3 nucleotides are TGTGCCAGCAGCGACTACCCGTCCCGAAAGCAAGGCTACACCTTC. Amino acid sequence: CASSDYPSRKQGYTF.

The table lists this clone with a count of one. The chain has TRBV18 and TRBJ1-3; perhaps TRBD1 as D (5 bases). There are 15 residues in the CDR3. Germline lookup yields CDR1 KGHSH and CDR2 LQKENI. Trimming removed 2 bases at V and 2 bases at J, with 10 bases between. The CDR3 coding sequence is TGTGCCAGCTCACCAAAGACAGAACCTGGAAACACCATATATTTT. Residues: CASSPKTEPGNTIYF.

The chain joins TRBV5-4 to TRBJ2-2; tentative D call: TRBD1 (5 bases). Trimming stripped 7 bases from V and 7 bases from J, with 20 bases between. The length of the CDR3 is 15 residues. Germline V gives CDR1 SGHNT, CDR2 YYREEE (reference sequence). CDR3 protein: CASSSPGLSNGELFF. The CDR3 nucleotides are TGTGCCAGCTCCTCGCCAGGGCTTTCCAACGGGGAGCTGTTTTTT.

The J gene is TRBJ1-2, the V gene TRBV25-1; 7 bases are a match to TRBD1. Germline V gene lookup returns CDR1 MGHDK and CDR2 SYGVNS. The CDR3 totals 15 residues. The J segment lost 4 bases and the V segment lost 1 base, leaving 6 bases of the junction unmatched. Here the CDR3 reads CASSESDRLGYGYTF. The CDR3 region has the DNA TGTGCCAGCAGTGAATCGGACAGGCTAGGCTATGGCTACACCTTC.

The chain couples TRBV7-2 to TRBJ2-7; tentative D call: TRBD2 (5 bases). The CDR3 has 14 amino acids. The ends were cut back, 1 base at V and 0 bases at J, with 7 bases in the middle. Germline CDR1 and CDR2: SGHTA and FQGNSA. In DNA, the CDR3 is TGTGCCAGCAGCTTAGGTAGCGACTCCTACGAGCAGTACTTC. This encodes CASSLGSDSYEQYF.

CDR3 residues: CSGQSTNTEAFF. The CDR3 nucleotides read TGCAGCGGTCAATCCACGAACACTGAAGCTTTCTTT. The V call is TRBV29-1, the J call TRBJ1-1; D unclear. Trimming left V 7 bases short and J 1 base short, with 10 bases between. Germline CDR1 reads SQVTM; CDR2 reads ANQGSEA. This CDR3 is built from 12 residues.